The 23 T cell receptor beta chains reported below all come from one sample, sequenced in a study of T cell responses to AZD1222 COVID-19 vaccine. TCRdb keeps only in-frame clones here, not all; method: immunoSEQ multiplex PCR. The sample contains 200,000 or so clones, approximately 92% of which appear only once. Sample: peripheral blood, taken on day 0 of AZD1222 vaccination. The receptors were sampled from an adult in good health.

CDR3 sequence (DNA): TGTGCCAGCATGCTGCTCTCTGGAAACACCATATATTTT. Encoded protein: CASMLLSGNTIYF. The rearrangement uses TRBV28 and TRBJ1-3, with D uncertain. V lost 7 bases and J lost 0, with 7 bases in between. Per germline, CDR1 MDHEN and CDR2 SYDVKM. The CDR3 is 13 residues long.

The CDR3 here is CASSPATSGGYTF. The CDR3, as DNA: TGTGCCAGCAGCCCCGCGACATCGGGTGGCTACACCTTC. The rearrangement links TRBV13 to TRBJ1-2; D call uncertain. The CDR3 is 13 amino acids. Germline CDR1 PRHDT, CDR2 FYEKMQ (reference sequence). V shed 5 bases and J shed 7 bases, with 14 bases lying between them.

V and J are TRBV6-5 and TRBJ2-7, with 7 bases fitting TRBD2. The CDR3 loop spans 12 amino acids. V gave up 7 bases and J gave up 6 bases; unmatched junction bases: 6. Germline lookup yields CDR1 MNHEY and CDR2 SVGAGI. CDR3 bases: TGTGCCAGCAAGGGACTACCGCGCGAGCAGTACTTC. Amino acid sequence: CASKGLPREQYF.

This clone showed up just once. CDR3 coding DNA: TGTGCCAGCAGCCTTACCCCCGGGAACAATGAGCAGTTCTTC. This sequence encodes CASSLTPGNNEQFF. This chain links TRBV13 with TRBJ2-1; weak D call: TRBD2 (5 bases). Deletions cut 5 bases from V and 5 bases from J, with 13 bases between. Germline V gene data show CDR1 as PRHDT and CDR2 as FYEKMQ (reference sequence). The CDR3 spans 14 residues.

The genes are TRBV27 and TRBJ2-1; 8 nucleotides agree with TRBD1. The junction had 8 bases not matched to a gene; V was cut back by 2 bases and J by 8 bases. This CDR3 spans 15 amino acids. Per germline, CDR1 MNHEY and CDR2 SMNVEV (reference sequence). DNA of the CDR3: TGTGCCAGCAGTTTACGGACAGGGAGGTACGATGAGCAGTTCTTC. This encodes CASSLRTGRYDEQFF.

The V and J genes are TRBV6-5 and TRBJ1-2, with no clear D. From germline, CDR1 is MNHEY and CDR2 SVGAGI. The V end lost 2 bases, the J end lost 8 bases, and 15 bases lay between the germline ends. The CDR3 covers 14 residues. The CDR3, as DNA: TGTGCCAGCAGTTACGGAGGTGGGGTCCTGGGCTACACCTTC. Amino acid sequence: CASSYGGGVLGYTF.

CDR3 nucleotides: TGTGCCAGCAGCTTCCCCTTGGGGTCTAGCACAGATACGCAGTATTTT. Encoded protein: CASSFPLGSSTDTQYF. The chain links TRBV11-2 to TRBJ2-3; D is unresolved. The CDR3 runs 16 residues. V lost 3 bases to trimming and J lost 0 bases, with 13 bases between them. Germline assignment: CDR1 SGHAT and CDR2 FQNNGV. Full variable domain (missing parts from reference TRBV11-2 and TRBJ2-3): EAGVAQSPRYKIIEKRQSVAFWCNPISGHATLYWYQQILGQGPKLLIQFQNNGVVDDSQLPKDRFSAERLKGVDSTLKIQPAKLEDSAVYLCASSFPLGSSTDTQYFGPGTRLTVL.

The CDR3 DNA is TGTGCCAGCAGTTACTCGCAAGGGGGGAATGAAGCTTTCTTT. This gives the protein CASSYSQGGNEAFF. The V gene is TRBV6-5, the J gene TRBJ1-1; D is perhaps TRBD1 (6 bases). CDR1 is MNHEY, CDR2 SVGAGI, per germline. Trimming took off 0 bases at V and 7 bases at J, with 12 bases between the two ends. The CDR3 has 14 amino acids.

Regarding this clone: This same CDR3 is encoded by further DNA sequences in the sample. The chain carries TRBV5-6 and TRBJ1-1; D is unresolved. From germline, CDR1 is SGHDT and CDR2 YYEEEE. The CDR3 length is 13 residues. The V gene lost 4 bases and the J gene lost 1 base, with 8 bases spanning the gap. CDR3: CASSPVGNTEAFF. The CDR3, as DNA: TGTGCCAGCAGCCCAGTCGGGAACACTGAAGCTTTCTTT.

The chain joins TRBV4-1 to TRBJ1-1; 8 nucleotides line up with TRBD1. The CDR3 length is 14 residues. CDR1 is MGHRA and CDR2 is YSYEKL in the germline V gene. The junction had 1 base not matched to a gene; V was cut back by 0 bases and J by 4 bases. The DNA for the CDR3 is TGCGCCAGCAGCCAAGATCAGGGGGCCACTGAAGCTTTCTTT. Translated: CASSQDQGATEAFF.

The genes are TRBV3-1 (or the pseudogene TRBV3-2) and TRBJ1-6, with TRBD1 as a possible D gene (5 bases). Germline CDR1 and CDR2: LGHDT and YNNKEL (reference sequence). The V end lost 3 bases, the J end lost 7 bases, and 16 bases lay between the germline ends. The CDR3 contains 16 residues. In DNA, the CDR3 is TGTGCCAGCAGCCAGAGCTGGGGGTACGAAAATTCACCCCTCCACTTT. This codes for CASSQSWGYENSPLHF.

The CDR3 sequence: CASSISPEAFF. In DNA form, the CDR3 reads TGTGCCAGCAGTATTTCGCCTGAAGCTTTCTTT. V usage is TRBV12-3 or TRBV12-4 and J usage is TRBJ1-1, with no clear D. The CDR3 totals 11 residues. V was pared by 5 bases and J by 6 bases, with 7 bases between.

In its sample, this clone was seen once. CDR3 amino acids: CASSSRDRVMNTEAFF. The DNA for the CDR3 is TGTGCCAGCAGCTCAAGGGACAGGGTCATGAACACTGAAGCTTTCTTT. The gene calls are TRBV11-2 and TRBJ1-1; 9 nucleotides align to TRBD1. Looked up from germline, CDR1 is SGHAT and CDR2 is FQNNGV. The CDR3 has 16 residues. Trimming took 4 bases from V and 0 from J; bases not matched to a gene: 6.

The chain joins TRBV7-2 to TRBJ2-5; D unresolved. CDR1 is SGHTA, CDR2 FQGNSA, per germline. The V and J ends lost 1 base and 4 bases respectively, with 16 bases between them. This CDR3 is built from 16 residues. CDR3 region: CASSLGALAPIETQYF. The CDR3 DNA follows: TGTGCCAGCAGCTTAGGGGCTTTGGCCCCTATAGAGACCCAGTACTTC.

About this clone itself: This CDR3 is also generated by other DNA sequences in the sample. The CDR3 is CASCPPGLADNEQFF. The DNA of the CDR3 is TGTGCCAGCTGCCCTCCGGGACTAGCAGACAATGAGCAGTTCTTC. J is TRBJ2-1 and V is TRBV28, with 9 bases lining up with TRBD2. Germline CDR1 MDHEN, CDR2 SYDVKM. The CDR3 consists of 15 residues. After removal of 8 bases from V and 5 bases from J, the junction contained 10 bases not matched to a gene.

CDR3: CASRTGLNTEAFF. CDR3 coding DNA: TGTGCCAGCAGGACAGGTTTGAACACTGAAGCTTTCTTT. V gene TRBV7-8 combines with J gene TRBJ1-1; weak D call: TRBD1 (6 bases). This CDR3 is built from 13 residues. Deletions cut 6 bases from V and 0 bases from J, with 8 bases between. Per the germline V gene, CDR1 is SGHVS and CDR2 is FQNEAQ.

The chain couples TRBV15 to TRBJ1-1, with D maybe TRBD1 (6 bases). This CDR3 spans 16 amino acids. V gave up 0 bases and J gave up 1 base, with 12 bases separating them. Germline CDR1 reads LNHNV; CDR2 reads YYDKDF (reference sequence). CDR3: CATSRDEWTENTEAFF. CDR3 DNA sequence: TGTGCCACCAGCAGAGATGAGTGGACAGAGAACACTGAAGCTTTCTTT.

This chain connects TRBV28 to TRBJ1-4, with D hard to call. Germline V lookup: CDR1 MDHEN, CDR2 SYDVKM. Trimming took off 5 bases at V and 8 bases at J, with 12 bases between the two ends. The CDR3 consists of 13 residues. The CDR3 here is CASSGGIREKLFF. The CDR3 bases are TGTGCCAGCAGTGGAGGCATTAGGGAAAAACTGTTTTTT.

The chain combines TRBV9 with TRBJ1-2; 8 nucleotides match TRBD1. Germline CDR1 and CDR2: SGDLS and YYNGEE. The junction had 5 bases not matched to a gene; V was cut back by 0 bases and J by 4 bases. CDR3 size: 15 residues. This chain's CDR3 is CASSVVQTGVYGYTF. The CDR3 DNA sequence: TGTGCCAGCAGCGTAGTCCAGACAGGGGTCTATGGCTACACCTTC.

As DNA, the CDR3 is TGTGCCAGCAGCTTTGACAGGGTGGGTAATTCACCCCTCCACTTT. Its translation is CASSFDRVGNSPLHF. This chain links TRBV7-2 with TRBJ1-6; 7 nucleotides line up with TRBD1. This CDR3 contains 15 residues. CDR1 is SGHTA, CDR2 FQGNSA, per germline. J lost 6 bases, V lost 3 bases, and 5 bases had no gene match.

The chain has TRBV9 and TRBJ1-1; 7 nucleotides align to TRBD1. The ends lost 0 bases at V and 6 bases at J; junction bases unmatched: 5. The CDR3 is 14 amino acids. CDR1 is SGDLS, CDR2 YYNGEE, per germline. The CDR3 nucleotides are TGTGCCAGCAGCGTAGGACAGGGCGGCCCTGAAGCTTTCTTT. Translation: CASSVGQGGPEAFF.

V and J are TRBV10-3 and TRBJ2-1; D gene ambiguous. The CDR3 runs 16 residues. V lost 10 bases to trimming and J lost 7 bases, with 26 bases between them. Per the germline V gene, CDR1 is ENHRY and CDR2 is SYGVKD. The CDR3 coding sequence is TGTGCCACCTCCCCTGGCACAGCCCTTAGGTCGAATGAGCAGTTCTTC. Residues: CATSPGTALRSNEQFF.

V and J are TRBV7-2 and TRBJ2-7, with D unresolved. Per germline, CDR1 SGHTA and CDR2 FQGNSA. This CDR3 is 14 amino acids long. The ends were cut back, 1 base at V and 0 bases at J, with 7 bases in the middle. The CDR3 sequence is CASSLGGDSYEQYF. The CDR3 nucleotides read TGTGCCAGCAGCTTAGGTGGGGACTCCTACGAGCAGTACTTC.